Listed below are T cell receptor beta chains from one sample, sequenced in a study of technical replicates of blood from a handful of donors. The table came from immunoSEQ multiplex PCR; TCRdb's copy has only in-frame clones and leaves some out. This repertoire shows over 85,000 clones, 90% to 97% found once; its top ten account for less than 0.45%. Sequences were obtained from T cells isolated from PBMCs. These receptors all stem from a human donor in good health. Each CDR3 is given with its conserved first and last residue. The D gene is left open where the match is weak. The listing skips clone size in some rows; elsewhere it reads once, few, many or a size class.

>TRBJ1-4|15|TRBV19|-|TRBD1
TGTGCCAGTAGTTCAACGGGACAGAGGAATGAAAAACTGTTTTTT
CASSSTGQRNEKLFF
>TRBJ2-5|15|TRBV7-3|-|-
TGTGCCAGCAGCTCCAGAGGGGGGGGGCTGGAGACCCAGTACTTC
CASSSRGGGLETQYF
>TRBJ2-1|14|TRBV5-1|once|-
TGCGCCAGCAGCTTACAGGGTCAGCGCAATGAGCAGTTCTTC
CASSLQGQRNEQFF
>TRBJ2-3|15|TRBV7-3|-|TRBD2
TGTGCCAGCAGCTCAGCGGGAGGTTTAACAGATACGCAGTATTTT
CASSSAGGLTDTQYF
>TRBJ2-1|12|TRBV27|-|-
TGTGCCACCTCCGTAGGGGTCGTTGAGCAGTTCTTC
CATSVGVVEQFF
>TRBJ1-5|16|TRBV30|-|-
TGTGCCTGGGCCCTAAGTGGGGGGTCCCGCAATCAGCCCCAGCATTTT
CAWALSGGSRNQPQHF
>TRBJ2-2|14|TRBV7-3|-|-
TGTGCCAGCAGATTAGGACAGAACACCGGGGAGCTGTTTTTT
CASRLGQNTGELFF
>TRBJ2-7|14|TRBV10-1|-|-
TGCGCCAGCAGTGAGTCTAGCGTACCCTACGAGCAGTACTTC
CASSESSVPYEQYF
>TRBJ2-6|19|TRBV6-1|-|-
TGTGCCAGCGGTGTCCGAGCGGGTACTCCACCGACTGGGGCCAACGTCCTGACTTTC
CASGVRAGTPPTGANVLTF
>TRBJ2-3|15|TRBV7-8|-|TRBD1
TGTGCCAGCCCCTCGCCGGGACAGGGTACAGATACGCAGTATTTT
CASPSPGQGTDTQYF
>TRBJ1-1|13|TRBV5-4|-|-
TGTGCCAGCAGCTATACAGGGCTCACTGAAGCTTTCTTT
CASSYTGLTEAFF
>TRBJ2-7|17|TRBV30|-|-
TGTGCCTGGAGCCCCTCCTTCCTACAGGGTTGGTCCTACGAGCAGTACTTC
CAWSPSFLQGWSYEQYF
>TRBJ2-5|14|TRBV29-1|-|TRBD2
TGCAGCGTTTCTAAAGCGGGAGGGCGAGAGACCCAGTACTTC
CSVSKAGGRETQYF
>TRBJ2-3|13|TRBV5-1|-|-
TGCGCCAGCCTGAGTAGCGGCACAGATACGCAGTATTTT
CASLSSGTDTQYF
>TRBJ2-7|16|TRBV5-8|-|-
TGTGCCAGCAGCTTGGTAGTAAGAGGGACTTACAACGAGCAGTACTTC
CASSLVVRGTYNEQYF
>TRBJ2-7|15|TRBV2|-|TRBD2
TGTGCCAGCAGTGAAGGACTAGCGGGAGGGCTAGAGCAGTACTTC
CASSEGLAGGLEQYF
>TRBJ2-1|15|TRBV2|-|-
TGTGCCAGCAGTGGCGGGGGCACCAAATACAATGAGCAGTTCTTC
CASSGGGTKYNEQFF
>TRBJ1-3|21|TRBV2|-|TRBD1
TGTGCCAGCCTTACCCGGACCGGGACAGGGGCTAGAAGGCTTTCTGGAAACACCATATATTTT
CASLTRTGTGARRLSGNTIYF
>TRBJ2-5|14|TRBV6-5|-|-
TGTGCCAGCAGTTACATCGGGGGCCAAGAGACCCAGTACTTC
CASSYIGGQETQYF
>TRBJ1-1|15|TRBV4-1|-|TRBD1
TGCGCCAGCAGCCAACACCAGGGGGGGAACACTGAAGCTTTCTTT
CASSQHQGGNTEAFF
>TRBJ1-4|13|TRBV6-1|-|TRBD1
TGTGCCAGCAGTGGACAGGGATATGAAAAACTGTTTTTT
CASSGQGYEKLFF
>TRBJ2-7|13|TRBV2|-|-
TGTGCCAGCAGTGAAGTAGTCGGTCACGAGCAGTACTTC
CASSEVVGHEQYF
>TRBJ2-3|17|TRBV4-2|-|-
TGTGCCAGCAGCCTTACCTGGAATAGCTTGAACACAGATACGCAGTATTTT
CASSLTWNSLNTDTQYF
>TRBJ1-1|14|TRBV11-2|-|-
TGTGCCAGCAGCAGTGGACAGTGGAACACTGAAGCTTTCTTT
CASSSGQWNTEAFF
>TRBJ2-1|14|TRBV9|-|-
TGTGCCAGCAGCGCCCCCCCAGGGATGAATGAGCAGTTCTTC
CASSAPPGMNEQFF
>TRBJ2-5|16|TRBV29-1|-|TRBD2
TGCAGCGTTGAGTTGACTAGCGGGAGGTTTCAAGAGACCCAGTACTTC
CSVELTSGRFQETQYF
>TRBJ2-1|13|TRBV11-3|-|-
TGTGCCAGCAGCTTGGCTTCCCTCAATGAGCAGTTCTTC
CASSLASLNEQFF
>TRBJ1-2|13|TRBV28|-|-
TGTGCCAGCAATTATAGGGGCGGATTCGGCTACACCTTC
CASNYRGGFGYTF
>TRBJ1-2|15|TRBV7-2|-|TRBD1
TGTGCCAGCAGCTTAGAGGGACAGCTTCCCTATGGCTACACCTTC
CASSLEGQLPYGYTF
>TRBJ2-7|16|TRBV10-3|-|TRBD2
TGTGCATCGACTAGCGGGATGGGGACTAGCTCCTACGAGCAGTACTTC
CASTSGMGTSSYEQYF
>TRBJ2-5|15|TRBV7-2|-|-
TGTGCCAGCAGCTCACTAGAAGTCGGGCGAGAGACCCAGTACTTC
CASSSLEVGRETQYF
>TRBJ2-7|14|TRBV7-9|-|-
TGTGCCAGCACCCCCCTCGGTGCGCCCTACGAGCAGTACTTC
CASTPLGAPYEQYF
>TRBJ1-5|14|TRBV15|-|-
TGTGCCACCAGCAGAGGTCTGACAGAACAGCCCCAGCATTTT
CATSRGLTEQPQHF
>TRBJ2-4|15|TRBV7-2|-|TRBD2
TGTGCCAGCAGCTGGGGTAAGCGGGAGCTGAACATTCAGTACTTC
CASSWGKRELNIQYF
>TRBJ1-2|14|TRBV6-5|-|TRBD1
TGTGCCAGCACCGGAACAGGGGGCGCCTACGGCTACACCTTC
CASTGTGGAYGYTF
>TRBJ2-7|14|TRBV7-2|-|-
TGTGCCAGCAGCCAAGATGGAGGGTCCTACGAGCAGTACTTC
CASSQDGGSYEQYF
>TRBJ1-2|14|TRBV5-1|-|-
TGCGCCAGCAGCTCCGGGCAGGGATTGGATGGCTACACCTTC
CASSSGQGLDGYTF
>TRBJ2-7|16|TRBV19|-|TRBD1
TGTGCCAGTAGTGTCTTCGGGACGGGACAGGGCTACGAGCAGTACTTC
CASSVFGTGQGYEQYF
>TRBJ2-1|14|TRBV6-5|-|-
TGTGCCAGCAGTTACTCAGCGGCGAACAATGAGCAGTTCTTC
CASSYSAANNEQFF
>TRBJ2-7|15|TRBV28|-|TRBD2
TGTGCCAGCGCCCTGAGGGCTAGCGGGATCTACGAGCAGTACTTC
CASALRASGIYEQYF
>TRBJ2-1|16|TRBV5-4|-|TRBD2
TGTGCCAGCAGCTTGCAGACATCAGCTAGCGGGTATGAGCAGTTCTTC
CASSLQTSASGYEQFF
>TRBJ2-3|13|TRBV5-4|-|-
TGTGCCAGCAGCTCAAACAACCTGGATACGCAGTATTTT
CASSSNNLDTQYF
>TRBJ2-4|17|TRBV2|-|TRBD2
TGTGCCAGCAGTGAGGAGGCGGGGGGGTTGGCCAAAAACATTCAGTACTTC
CASSEEAGGLAKNIQYF
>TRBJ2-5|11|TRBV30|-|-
TGTGCCTGGGGCAGACAAGAGACCCAGTACTTC
CAWGRQETQYF
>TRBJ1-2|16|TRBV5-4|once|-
TGTGCCAGCAGCCCCCATTCGGACATTTCCGAATATGGCTACACCTTC
CASSPHSDISEYGYTF